The 19 T cell receptor beta chains presented below share a single source sample, sequenced in a study of beta chain features in type 1 diabetes. Points from the study as a whole: Shortening of TCRB CDR3s, moderate but significant, appeared in all four CD4+ subsets of Type 1 diabetes patients.

The investigators reverse transcribed all of the isolated RNA, so they sequenced expressed TCRB transcripts. Clones were sequenced by immunoSEQ multiplex PCR, and TCRdb holds only the in-frame ones, with some missing. The sample includes 330,000 or so clones, about 12% seen only once; the top ten take 0.01%. Their cognate antigens are unknown. Sample: naive CD4+ T cells from blood. The receptors were gathered from a woman between 18 and 30 years old with type 1 diabetes.

The chain employs TRBV7-3 and TRBJ2-7; 9 nucleotides line up with TRBD2. CDR1 is SGHTA, CDR2 FQGTGA, per germline. The CDR3 extends over 14 amino acids. Losses at the gene ends were 3 bases for V and 7 bases for J; bases not matched to a gene: 7. The CDR3 nucleotides are TGTGCCAGCAGCTTCCGTAGCGGGAGCGGTGAGCAGTACTTC. Translated, it gives CASSFRSGSGEQYF.

The rearrangement uses TRBV29-1 and TRBJ1-2; D remains unclear. This CDR3 is 12 amino acids long. The germline CDR1 and CDR2 sequences are SQVTM and ANQGSEA. The CDR3 region is CTVPGITMGYTF. The CDR3 DNA reads as TGCACCGTCCCGGGGATAACTATGGGCTACACCTTC.

The rearrangement links TRBV18 to TRBJ2-7, with TRBD1 identical over 12 bases. The germline CDR1 and CDR2 sequences are KGHSH and LQKENI. The length of the CDR3 is 16 residues. The J segment lost 6 bases and the V segment lost 4 bases, leaving 10 bases of the junction unmatched. The CDR3 spells CASSLTGQGAGVEQYF. CDR3 coding DNA: TGTGCCAGCTCACTAACGGGACAGGGGGCTGGCGTCGAGCAGTACTTC. Full variable domain (missing parts from reference TRBV18 and TRBJ2-7): NAGVMQNPRHLVRRRGQEARLRCSPMKGHSHVYWYRQLPEEGLKFMVYLQKENIIDESGMPKERFSAEFPKEGPSILRIQQVVRGDSAAYFCASSLTGQGAGVEQYFGPGTRLTVT.

This clone showed up just a few times. The chain recombines TRBV13 with TRBJ2-5; D gene ambiguous. Trimming took 4 bases from V and 4 from J, leaving 4 bases between them. The CDR3 is 11 amino acids. The V gene's germline CDR1 is PRHDT and CDR2 FYEKMQ (reference sequence). The CDR3 nucleotides read TGTGCCAGCAGCTCCGGAGAGACCCAGTACTTC. Translated: CASSSGETQYF.

This clone was observed a few times. This rearrangement joins TRBV19 to TRBJ1-1; 7 bases match TRBD1. V lost 7 bases to trimming and J lost 0 bases; unmatched junction nucleotides: 5. Germline V CDR1 and CDR2: LNHDA, SQIVND (reference sequence). This CDR3 comprises 14 residues. CDR3 nucleotides: TGTGCCAGTAATTTGGACAGGATGAACACTGAAGCTTTCTTT. This sequence encodes CASNLDRMNTEAFF.

The sample holds a few counts of this clone. The rearrangement links TRBV20-1 to TRBJ2-1, with D perhaps matching TRBD1 (6 bases). Trimming left V 2 bases short and J 16 bases short, with 12 bases between. The CDR3 sequence is 10 residues long. Germline CDR1 reads DFQATT; CDR2 reads SNEGSKA (reference sequence). DNA of the CDR3: TGCAGTGCTAGAAGGCAGGGGCTATTCTTC. It specifies CSARRQGLFF.

This clone was observed a few times. This CDR3 is CASSQELMVSYNEQFF. CDR3 bases: TGTGCCAGCAGCCAAGAACTTATGGTGTCCTACAATGAGCAGTTCTTC. V usage is TRBV4-2 and J usage is TRBJ2-1; D gene unclear. V gave up 0 bases and J gave up 1 base, with 10 bases separating them. This CDR3 contains 16 residues. Germline V CDR1 and CDR2: LGHNA, YNFKEQ.

The chain is built from TRBV28 and TRBJ2-7; 8 nucleotides line up with TRBD1. The CDR3 length is 14 residues. V shed 2 bases, J shed 4 bases, and the junction held 4 bases outside the gene matches. The germline gives CDR1 MDHEN, CDR2 SYDVKM. The CDR3 region has the DNA TGTGCCAGCAGTTTAACAGGGGGTCGGTACGAGCAGTACTTC. The encoded protein is CASSLTGGRYEQYF.

The rearrangement links TRBV6-5 to TRBJ2-7, with a weak D call TRBD2 (5 bases). CDR3 size: 15 residues. In germline, CDR1 is MNHEY, CDR2 SVGAGI. Trimming removed 0 bases at V and 3 bases at J, with 12 bases between. The CDR3 loop reads CASSYSGGPSYEQYF. The CDR3, as DNA: TGTGCCAGCAGTTACTCAGGCGGGCCCAGCTACGAGCAGTACTTC.

A word on this clone: One end of the junction is discordant with germline, which a read error may explain. This sample also contains other DNA sequences that code for the same CDR3. This rearrangement joins TRBV11-2 to TRBJ2-2, with D maybe TRBD2 (5 bases). CDR1 is SGHAT, CDR2 FQNNGV, per germline. This CDR3 contains 13 residues. In DNA form, the CDR3 reads TGTGCCAGCAGCATAGGGCTTTCCGGGGAACTGTTTTTT. Its translation: CASSIGLSGELFF.

This clone was seen a handful of times. This chain uses TRBV29-1 with TRBJ2-7; 7 positions agree with TRBD1. This CDR3 comprises 11 residues. Germline V lookup: CDR1 SQVTM, CDR2 ANQGSEA. The J segment lost 6 bases and the V segment lost 8 bases, leaving 7 bases of the junction unmatched. The CDR3 loop reads CSTGTEGEQYF. The CDR3 DNA sequence: TGCAGCACCGGGACAGAGGGCGAGCAGTACTTC.

This clone has a handful of counts. The chain has TRBV25-1 and TRBJ2-5; D possibly corresponds to TRBD2 (7 bases). This CDR3 has 15 amino acids. Trimming took 6 bases from V and 2 from J, leaving 16 bases between them. Germline assignment: CDR1 MGHDK and CDR2 SYGVNS. The CDR3 region is CASSLPGGLQETQYF. The CDR3 bases are TGTGCCAGCAGCCTCCCGGGGGGCCTGCAAGAGACCCAGTACTTC.

In this sample, this clone turned up once. The gene calls are TRBV6-6 and TRBJ2-3, with 9 bases that match TRBD2. J lost 5 bases, V lost 2 bases, and 8 bases had no gene match. The CDR3 runs to 16 residues. From germline, CDR1 is MNHNY and CDR2 SVGAGI (reference sequence). The CDR3, as DNA: TGTGCCAGCAGTTACATAGCGGGAGCTCCGGGAGATACGCAGTATTTT. The encoded protein is CASSYIAGAPGDTQYF.

The chain couples TRBV19 to TRBJ2-1; 7 nucleotides match TRBD2. The V gene end was trimmed by 4 bases and the J gene end by 3 bases; junction bases not matched to a gene: 6. In germline, CDR1 is LNHDA, CDR2 SQIVND (reference sequence). The CDR3 loop spans 15 amino acids. The CDR3: CASSTLGGSYNEQFF. The CDR3 DNA follows: TGTGCCAGTAGTACGTTGGGCGGGAGCTACAATGAGCAGTTCTTC. Using reference TRBV19 and TRBJ2-1 for the parts outside the CDR3, the full variable domain is DGGITQSPKYLFRKEGQNVTLSCEQNLNHDAMYWYRQDPGQGLRLIYYSQIVNDFQKGDIAEGYSVSREKKESFPLTVTSAQKNPTAFYLCASSTLGGSYNEQFFGPGTRLTVL.

This rearrangement joins TRBV20-1 to TRBJ1-2; D is unresolved. With 2 bases removed from V and 8 bases from J, the gap between germline ends came to 6 bases. This CDR3 comprises 10 residues. Germline-derived CDR1 and CDR2 are DFQATT and SNEGSKA (reference sequence). The DNA of the CDR3 is TGCAGTGCTAGAAACGGGGGCTACACCTTC. Translation gives CSARNGGYTF.

This clone occurred a few times. The chain links TRBV7-2 to TRBJ2-3, with 7 positions matching TRBD1. Germline V gives CDR1 SGHTA, CDR2 FQGNSA. The CDR3 is 14 residues long. The V gene end was trimmed by 5 bases and the J gene end by 2 bases; junction bases not matched to a gene: 4. The DNA of the CDR3 is TGTGCCAGCAGCATGGGGACAGACACAGATACGCAGTATTTT. This sequence encodes CASSMGTDTDTQYF. Based on the CDR3 plus reference TRBV7-2 and TRBJ2-3, the full variable domain is GAGVSQSPSNKVTEKGKDVELRCDPISGHTALYWYRQSLGQGLEFLIYFQGNSAPDKSGLPSDRFSAERTGGSVSTLTIQRTQQEDSAVYLCASSMGTDTDTQYFGPGTRLTVL.

This clone occurred a few times. The junction departs from the called germline gene at one end, perhaps through a read error. The CDR3 sequence: CASSLDRVETQYF. The CDR3 nucleotides read TGTGCTAGCAGCTTGGACAGGGTGGAGACCCAGTACTTC. The chain is built from TRBV7-7 and TRBJ2-5, with 8 bases identical to TRBD1. The CDR3 is 13 residues long. Germline V gene lookup returns CDR1 SSHAT and CDR2 FNYEAQ (reference sequence).

A few counts support this clone. The chain recombines TRBV7-2 with TRBJ2-1, with 7 bases matching TRBD1. The germline gives CDR1 SGHTA, CDR2 FQGNSA. This CDR3 has 15 residues. With V trimmed by 2 bases and J by 3 bases, 4 bases remained unmatched. The CDR3 spells CASSLPGTVYNEQFF. The DNA of the CDR3 is TGTGCCAGCAGCTTACCCGGGACAGTCTACAATGAGCAGTTCTTC.

This clone was found a few times. The rearrangement links TRBV25-1 to TRBJ1-5; tentative D call: TRBD1 (6 bases). Trimming left V 1 base short and J 6 bases short, with 13 bases between. CDR1 MGHDK and CDR2 SYGVNS come from the germline V gene. The CDR3 is 15 residues long. The CDR3 spells CASSESSGDFQPQHF. The CDR3 coding sequence is TGTGCCAGCAGTGAATCTTCAGGGGATTTTCAGCCCCAGCATTTT. The variable domain in full, completed from reference TRBV25-1 and TRBJ1-5, reads EADIYQTPRYLVIGTGKKITLECSQTMGHDKMYWYQQDPGMELHLIHYSYGVNSTEKGDLSSESTVSRIRTEHFPLTLESARPSHTSQYLCASSESSGDFQPQHFGDGTRLSIL.